The 21 T cell receptor beta chains presented below share a single source sample, sequenced in a study of monozygotic twins with inflammatory bowel disease. TCRdb processed the 5' RACE reads again and assigns one entry to each CDR3 protein, with no DNA. Its table lists over 100,000 distinct CDR3 sequences. Sequences were obtained from blood. These receptors were taken from a human donor with ulcerative colitis or Crohn's disease, or a healthy co-twin of an affected twin (not recorded which).

The chain uses TRBV5-6 and TRBJ2-6. The CDR3 is 16 residues long. CDR1 is SGHDT, CDR2 YYEEEE, per germline. CDR3 loop: CASSLETGSGANVLTF.

The chain has TRBV2 and TRBJ2-5; the TRBD1 assignment by TCRdb is unverifiable without DNA. The CDR3 length is 14 residues. The germline V gene has CDR1 SNHLY and CDR2 FYNNEI. CDR3 sequence: CASRDRTAHGAQYF.

The chain is built from TRBV28 and TRBJ1-2; the TCRdb call, TRBD1, lacks DNA for checking. Per germline, CDR1 MDHEN and CDR2 SYDVKM. The CDR3 spans 14 residues. The CDR3 spells CASSLPDRPYGYTF.

This chain uses TRBV5-6 with TRBJ1-4. Germline assignment: CDR1 SGHDT and CDR2 YYEEEE. This CDR3 is 16 amino acids long. The CDR3 spells CASRLGAGATNEKLFF. The complete variable domain, with remaining parts taken from reference TRBV5-6 and TRBJ1-4, reads DAGVTQSPTHLIKTRGQQVTLRCSPKSGHDTVSWYQQALGQGPQFIFQYYEEEERQRGNFPDRFSGHQFPNYSSELNVNALLLGDSALYLCASRLGAGATNEKLFFGSGTQLSVL.

V and J are TRBV7-2 and TRBJ2-4; TCRdb selects TRBD1, and the lack of DNA leaves this call unchecked. Germline V gene lookup returns CDR1 SGHTA and CDR2 FQGNSA. The CDR3 is 17 residues long. The CDR3 is CASSLASGAGTKNIQYF.

The chain couples TRBV12-3 or TRBV12-4 to TRBJ2-3. CDR3 length: 14 amino acids. The CDR3 protein is CASSLMGIPDTQYF.

CDR3: CASSPRQGYGLVGTDTQYF. The chain links TRBV11-2 to TRBJ2-3; the D call of TRBD1 rests on TCRdb alone, since no DNA is present to check it. Germline values: CDR1 SGHAT, CDR2 FQNNGV. This CDR3 has 19 amino acids.

The V and J genes are TRBV27 and TRBJ2-1; the D call of TRBD1 rests on TCRdb alone, since no DNA is present to check it. The CDR3 covers 14 residues. Germline CDR1 reads MNHEY; CDR2 reads SMNVEV (reference sequence). CDR3 residues: CASSLSGALNEQFF.

The V gene is TRBV11-2, the J gene TRBJ2-1; the D call from TCRdb, TRBD2, cannot be confirmed without DNA. The CDR3 contains 19 residues. Germline CDR1 is SGHAT and CDR2 is FQNNGV. This chain's CDR3 is CASSRWRTGVLAGGDEQFF.

J is TRBJ2-7 and V is TRBV7-2; the TCRdb call, TRBD2, lacks DNA for checking. This CDR3 comprises 14 residues. Germline CDR1 and CDR2: SGHTA and FQGNSA. CDR3 loop: CASSFRTNSYEQYF. Full variable domain (missing parts from reference TRBV7-2 and TRBJ2-7): GAGVSQSPSNKVTEKGKDVELRCDPISGHTALYWYRQSLGQGLEFLIYFQGNSAPDKSGLPSDRFSAERTGGSVSTLTIQRTQQEDSAVYLCASSFRTNSYEQYFGPGTRLTVT.

The V gene is TRBV9, the J gene TRBJ2-7; TCRdb names TRBD1, which stays unverified in the absence of DNA. Germline CDR1 reads SGDLS; CDR2 reads YYNGEE. This CDR3 comprises 14 residues. The CDR3 region is CASSRVGQTYEQYF.

This chain joins TRBV7-9 and TRBJ1-3; TCRdb lists TRBD1, though no DNA is available to test this call. Germline assignment: CDR1 SEHNR and CDR2 FQNEAQ (reference sequence). There are 16 residues in the CDR3. The CDR3 is CASSFGGTYSGNTIYF.

The chain employs TRBV12-3 or TRBV12-4 and TRBJ2-3. The CDR3 length is 14 residues. The CDR3: CASSLRISTDTQYF.

The V gene is TRBV7-2, the J gene TRBJ2-1; absent DNA, TCRdb's TRBD2 call cannot be checked. The CDR3 runs to 16 residues. In germline, CDR1 is SGHTA, CDR2 FQGNSA. CDR3 residues: CASSLSTREGYNEQFF.

The V gene is TRBV12-3 or TRBV12-4, the J gene TRBJ1-1; as DNA is missing, the TRBD1 call by TCRdb cannot be tested. This CDR3 region has 15 residues. CDR3: CASSPGTGESTEAFF.

The chain employs TRBV12-3 or TRBV12-4 and TRBJ1-1; TCRdb gives TRBD1 as the D gene, but with no DNA this cannot be confirmed. The CDR3 loop spans 13 amino acids. The CDR3 here is CAGRYTGGRGAFF.

The chain combines TRBV28 with TRBJ2-3. The CDR3 covers 14 residues. CDR1 is MDHEN, CDR2 SYDVKM, per germline. The CDR3 reads CASSLTSTTDTQYF. Full variable domain (outside the CDR3, taken from reference TRBV28 and TRBJ2-3): DVKVTQSSRYLVKRTGEKVFLECVQDMDHENMFWYRQDPGLGLRLIYFSYDVKMKEKGDIPEGYSVSREKKERFSLILESASTNQTSMYLCASSLTSTTDTQYFGPGTRLTVL.

V and J are TRBV20-1 and TRBJ2-5; there is no DNA to check the TCRdb D call of TRBD2. Per germline, CDR1 DFQATT and CDR2 SNEGSKA (reference sequence). The CDR3 has 15 amino acids. The chain's CDR3 is CSAKPPGLVLETQYF.

The J gene is TRBJ1-1, the V gene TRBV2; lacking DNA, the TRBD1 call made by TCRdb goes unchecked. Germline assignment: CDR1 SNHLY and CDR2 FYNNEI. The CDR3 sequence is 13 residues long. The CDR3 loop is CASSLQAGTEAFF.

The chain carries TRBV20-1 and TRBJ2-7. This CDR3 spans 12 amino acids. Germline V lookup: CDR1 DFQATT, CDR2 SNEGSKA (reference sequence). CDR3 in amino acids: CSAPKSLSEQYF.

V usage is TRBV12-3 or TRBV12-4 and J usage is TRBJ2-2; TCRdb designates TRBD1, a call that cannot be tested without DNA. The CDR3 is 16 residues long. CDR3 in amino acids: CASSSPGQGITGELFF.